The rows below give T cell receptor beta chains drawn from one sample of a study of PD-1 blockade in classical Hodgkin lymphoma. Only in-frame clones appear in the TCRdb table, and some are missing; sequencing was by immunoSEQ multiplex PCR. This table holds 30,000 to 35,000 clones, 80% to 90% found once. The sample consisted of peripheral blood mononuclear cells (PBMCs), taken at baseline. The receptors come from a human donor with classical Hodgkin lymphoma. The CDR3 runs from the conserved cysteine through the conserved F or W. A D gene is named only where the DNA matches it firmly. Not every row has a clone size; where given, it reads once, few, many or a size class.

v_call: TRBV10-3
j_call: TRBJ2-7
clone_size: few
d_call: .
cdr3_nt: TGTGCCATCGCGGGACAGAGCTACGAGCAGTACTTC
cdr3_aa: CAIAGQSYEQYF

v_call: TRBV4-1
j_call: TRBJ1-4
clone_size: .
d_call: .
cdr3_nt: TGCGCCAGCAGCCAAGATTCGGCCTCTCGGGGGAAACTGTTTTTT
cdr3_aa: CASSQDSASRGKLFF

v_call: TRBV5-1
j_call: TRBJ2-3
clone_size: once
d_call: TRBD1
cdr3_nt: TGCGCCAGCAGCTTGTCCACACAGGGGGCGTCCCCAGATACGCAGTATTTT
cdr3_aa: CASSLSTQGASPDTQYF

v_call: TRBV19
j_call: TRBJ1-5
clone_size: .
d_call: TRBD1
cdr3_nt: TGTGCCAGTAGTACTGGGCGAGGAGCGGGACAGGGCAGGAATCAGCCCCAGCATTTT
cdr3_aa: CASSTGRGAGQGRNQPQHF

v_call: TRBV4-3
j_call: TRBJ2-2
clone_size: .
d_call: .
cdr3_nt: TGCGCCAGCAGCCGGGGAATAACGAACACCGGGGAGCTGTTTTTT
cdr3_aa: CASSRGITNTGELFF

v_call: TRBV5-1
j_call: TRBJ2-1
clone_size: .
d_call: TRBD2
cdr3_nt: TGCGCCAGCAGCTCGGGGGCTAGCGGGGGCCCCTCCTACAATGAGCAGTTCTTC
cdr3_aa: CASSSGASGGPSYNEQFF

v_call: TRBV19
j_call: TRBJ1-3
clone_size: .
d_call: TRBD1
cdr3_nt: TGTGCCACCTTGGACAGGGGCTCTGGAAACACCATATATTTT
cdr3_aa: CATLDRGSGNTIYF

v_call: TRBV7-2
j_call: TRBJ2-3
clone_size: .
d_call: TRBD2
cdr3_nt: TGTGCCAGCGGGGAGCGGGGGACCACAGATACGCAGTATTTT
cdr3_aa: CASGERGTTDTQYF

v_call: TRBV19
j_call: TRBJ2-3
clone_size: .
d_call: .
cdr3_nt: TGTGCCAGTAGTTCGGACGCAGGGGGCACAGATACGCAGTATTTT
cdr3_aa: CASSSDAGGTDTQYF

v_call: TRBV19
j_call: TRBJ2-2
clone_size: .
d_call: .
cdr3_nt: TGTGCCAGTAGTAGCATTGGACAAAACACCGGGGAGCTGTTTTTT
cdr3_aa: CASSSIGQNTGELFF

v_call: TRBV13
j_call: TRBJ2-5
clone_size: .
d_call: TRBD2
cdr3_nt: TGTGCCAGCAGCCCTAGCGGGGGGGTAGAGACCCAGTACTTC
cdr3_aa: CASSPSGGVETQYF

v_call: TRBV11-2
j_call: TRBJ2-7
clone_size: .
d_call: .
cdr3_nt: TGTGCCAGCAGCTTAGGTTGGAGGGGGTCCTTCTACGAGCAGTACTTC
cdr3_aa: CASSLGWRGSFYEQYF

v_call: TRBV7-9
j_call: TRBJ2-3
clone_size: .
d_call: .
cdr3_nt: TGTGCCAGCAGCTTACTACAGGTAGAAGATACGCAGTATTTT
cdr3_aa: CASSLLQVEDTQYF

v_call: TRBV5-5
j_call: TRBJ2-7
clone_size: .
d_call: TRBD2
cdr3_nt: TGTGCCAGCAGCTTTTCAACCGGGACTATCGAGCAGTACTTC
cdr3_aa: CASSFSTGTIEQYF

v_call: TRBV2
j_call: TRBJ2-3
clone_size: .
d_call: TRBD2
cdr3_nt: TGTGCCAGCAGACTAGCGGGGTTGCCTACAGATACGCAGTATTTT
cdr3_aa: CASRLAGLPTDTQYF

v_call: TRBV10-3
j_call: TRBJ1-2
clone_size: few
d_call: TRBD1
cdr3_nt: TGTGCCATCAGTGAAGGACAGGGGAACGGCTACACCTTC
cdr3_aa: CAISEGQGNGYTF

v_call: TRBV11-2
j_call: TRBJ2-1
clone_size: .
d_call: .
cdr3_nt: TGTGCCAGCAGCTCCCTAATCCTACTCGACAATGAGCAGTTCTTC
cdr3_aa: CASSSLILLDNEQFF

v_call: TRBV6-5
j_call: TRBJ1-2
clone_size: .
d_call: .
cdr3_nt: TGTGCCAGCATGTTCTCCAGGGTAGGAGGCTACACCTTC
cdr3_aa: CASMFSRVGGYTF

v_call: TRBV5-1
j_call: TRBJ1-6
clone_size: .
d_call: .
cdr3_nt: TGCGCCAGCAGCTTGGCCTTTGTACCCTATTCACCCCTCCACTTT
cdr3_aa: CASSLAFVPYSPLHF

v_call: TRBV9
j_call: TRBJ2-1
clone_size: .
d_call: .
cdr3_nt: TGTGCCAGCAGCGTAGTGGGGGACTCCTACAATGAGCAGTTCTTC
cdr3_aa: CASSVVGDSYNEQFF

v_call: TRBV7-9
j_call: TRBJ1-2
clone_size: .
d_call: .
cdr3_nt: TGTGCCAGCAGCTTAGATTTCAGGGTTAACTATGGCTACACCTTC
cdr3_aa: CASSLDFRVNYGYTF

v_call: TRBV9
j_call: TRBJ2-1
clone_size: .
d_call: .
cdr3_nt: TGTGCCAGCAGCCCCCGGGTAGCGAAGGATGAGCAGTTCTTC
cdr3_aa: CASSPRVAKDEQFF